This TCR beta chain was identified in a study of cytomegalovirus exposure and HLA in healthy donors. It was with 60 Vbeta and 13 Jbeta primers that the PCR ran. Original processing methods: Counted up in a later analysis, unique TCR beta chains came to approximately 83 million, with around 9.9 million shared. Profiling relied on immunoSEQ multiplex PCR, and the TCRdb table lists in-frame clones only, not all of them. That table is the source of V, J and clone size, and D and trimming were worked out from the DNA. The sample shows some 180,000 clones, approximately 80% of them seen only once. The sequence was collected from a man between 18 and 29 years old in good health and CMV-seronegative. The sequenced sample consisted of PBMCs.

Here the CDR3 DNA reads TGTGCCAGCAGTCAGGGGGCGAAGAATGAAAAACTGTTTTTT. This encodes CASSQGAKNEKLFF. The chain joins TRBV27 to TRBJ1-4; 8 bases agree with TRBD1. The CDR3 extends over 14 amino acids. Germline V gene lookup returns CDR1 MNHEY and CDR2 SMNVEV (reference sequence). With V trimmed by 5 bases and J by 5 bases, 4 bases remained unmatched.